This T cell receptor (beta chain) comes out of a study of T cell repertoires in cytomegalovirus infection. At the level of the study: Well-studied HLA-B-restricted CMV epitopes were used in the study alongside recently identified HLA-C-restricted ones. Indicated by public TCR beta signatures were CMV infection and matching HLA type.

Concerning this clonotype: Its cognate antigen is unknown.

CDR1 is DFQATT and CDR2 is SNEGSKA in the germline V gene (reference sequence). Unmatched junction bases numbered 10, after V lost 2 bases and J lost 4 bases. This CDR3 is built from 16 residues. Study results and limitations: HLA-C-restricted CMV-specific TCR beta clonotypes prevailed in the ex vivo response. Cumulative frequency (of public TCR beta family members) identified carriers of CMV plus the relevant HLA.

MiXCR, applied by TCRdb to the reads, yields one record per CDR3 protein. The data show about 89,000 distinct CDR3 sequences, about 29% seen once. This receptor was obtained from a human donor in good health (CMV status not recorded). Some clones in this sample may be carry-over from other donors' samples. The rearrangement links TRBV20-1 to TRBJ2-1; 8 positions match TRBD2. The input for sequencing was CD8+ T cells from cultured PBMCs, taken from culture after CMV antigen stimulation. Here the CDR3 reads CSARFLGLARYNEQFF. The CDR3 nucleotides are TGCAGTGCTAGATTCCTCGGACTAGCCCGATACAATGAGCAGTTCTTC.